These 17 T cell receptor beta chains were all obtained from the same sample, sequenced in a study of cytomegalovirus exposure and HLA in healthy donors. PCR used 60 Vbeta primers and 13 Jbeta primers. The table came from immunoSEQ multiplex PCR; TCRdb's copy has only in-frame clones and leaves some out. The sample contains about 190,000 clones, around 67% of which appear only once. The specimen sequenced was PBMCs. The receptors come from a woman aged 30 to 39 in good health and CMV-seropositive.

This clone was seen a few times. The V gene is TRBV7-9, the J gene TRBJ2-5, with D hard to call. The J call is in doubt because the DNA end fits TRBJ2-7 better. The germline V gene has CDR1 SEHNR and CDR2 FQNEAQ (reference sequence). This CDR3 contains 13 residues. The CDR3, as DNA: TGTGCCAGCAGCGCGGCAGTCTCCTACGAGCAGTACTTC. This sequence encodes CASSAAVSYEQYF.

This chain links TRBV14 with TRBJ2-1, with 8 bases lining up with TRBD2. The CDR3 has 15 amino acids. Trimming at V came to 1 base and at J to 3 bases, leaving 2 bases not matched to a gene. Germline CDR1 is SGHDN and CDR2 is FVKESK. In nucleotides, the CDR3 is TGTGCCAGCAGCCAAGTAGGGACTAGCTACAATGAGCAGTTCTTC. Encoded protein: CASSQVGTSYNEQFF. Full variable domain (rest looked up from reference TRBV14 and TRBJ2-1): EAGVTQFPSHSVIEKGQTVTLRCDPISGHDNLYWYRRVMGKEIKFLLHFVKESKQDESGMPNNRFLAERTGGTYSTLKVQPAELEDSGVYFCASSQVGTSYNEQFFGPGTRLTVL.

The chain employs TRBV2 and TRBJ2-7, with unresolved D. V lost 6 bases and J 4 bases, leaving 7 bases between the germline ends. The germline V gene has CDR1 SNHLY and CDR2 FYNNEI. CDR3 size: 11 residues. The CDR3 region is CASRYQYEQYF. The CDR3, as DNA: TGTGCCAGCAGATATCAGTACGAGCAGTACTTC.

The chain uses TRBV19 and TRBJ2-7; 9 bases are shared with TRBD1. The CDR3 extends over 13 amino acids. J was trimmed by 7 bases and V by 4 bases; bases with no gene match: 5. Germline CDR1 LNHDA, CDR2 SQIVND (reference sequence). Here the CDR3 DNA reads TGTGCCAGTAGTACCGGACAGGGGACTGAGCAGTACTTC. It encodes CASSTGQGTEQYF. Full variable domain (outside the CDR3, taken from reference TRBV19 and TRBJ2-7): DGGITQSPKYLFRKEGQNVTLSCEQNLNHDAMYWYRQDPGQGLRLIYYSQIVNDFQKGDIAEGYSVSREKKESFPLTVTSAQKNPTAFYLCASSTGQGTEQYFGPGTRLTVT.

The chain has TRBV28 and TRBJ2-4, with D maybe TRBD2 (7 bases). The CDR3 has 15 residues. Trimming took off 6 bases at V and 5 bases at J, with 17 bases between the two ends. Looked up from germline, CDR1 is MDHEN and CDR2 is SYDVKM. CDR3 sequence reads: CASSQRRGQENIQYF. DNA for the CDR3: TGTGCCAGCAGCCAGCGGCGGGGGCAGGAAAACATTCAGTACTTC.

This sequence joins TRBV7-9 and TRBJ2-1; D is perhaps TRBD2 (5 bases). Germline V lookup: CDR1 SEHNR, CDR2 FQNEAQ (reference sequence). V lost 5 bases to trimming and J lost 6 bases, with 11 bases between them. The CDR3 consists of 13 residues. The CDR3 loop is CASSPRAGNEQFF. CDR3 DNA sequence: TGTGCCAGCAGCCCGCGGGCTGGCAATGAGCAGTTCTTC.

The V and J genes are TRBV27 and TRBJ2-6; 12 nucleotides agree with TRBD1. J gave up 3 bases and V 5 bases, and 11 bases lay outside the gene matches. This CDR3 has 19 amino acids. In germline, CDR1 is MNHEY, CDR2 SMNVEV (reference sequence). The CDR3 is CASSIWDRGRVVGANVLTF. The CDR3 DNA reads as TGTGCCAGCAGTATATGGGACAGGGGGCGCGTGGTTGGGGCCAACGTCCTGACTTTC.

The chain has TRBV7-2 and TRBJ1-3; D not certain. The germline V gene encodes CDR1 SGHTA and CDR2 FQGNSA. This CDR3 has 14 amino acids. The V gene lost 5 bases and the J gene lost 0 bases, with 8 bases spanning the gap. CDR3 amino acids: CASSPGNSGNTIYF. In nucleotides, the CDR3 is TGTGCCAGCAGCCCGGGGAACTCTGGAAACACCATATATTTT.

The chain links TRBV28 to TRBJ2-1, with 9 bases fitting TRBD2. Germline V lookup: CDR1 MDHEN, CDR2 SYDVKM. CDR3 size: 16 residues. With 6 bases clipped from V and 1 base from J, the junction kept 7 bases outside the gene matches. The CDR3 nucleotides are TGTGCCAGCAGGGCTAGCGGGGCCCAATCCTACAATGAGCAGTTCTTC. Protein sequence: CASRASGAQSYNEQFF.

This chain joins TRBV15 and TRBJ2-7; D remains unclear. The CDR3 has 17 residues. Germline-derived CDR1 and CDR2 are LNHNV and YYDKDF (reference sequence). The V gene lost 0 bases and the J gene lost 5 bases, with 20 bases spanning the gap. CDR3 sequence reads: CATSREGFGSRRDEQYF. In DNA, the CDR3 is TGTGCCACCAGCAGAGAAGGTTTCGGTTCCCGTCGGGACGAGCAGTACTTC.

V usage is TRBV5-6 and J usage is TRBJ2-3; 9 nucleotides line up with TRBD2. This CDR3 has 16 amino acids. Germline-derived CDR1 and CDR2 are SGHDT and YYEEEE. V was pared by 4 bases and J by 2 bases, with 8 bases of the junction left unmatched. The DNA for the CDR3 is TGTGCCAGCAGCCCCGGGACTAGCCTGTACACAGATACGCAGTATTTT. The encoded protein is CASSPGTSLYTDTQYF. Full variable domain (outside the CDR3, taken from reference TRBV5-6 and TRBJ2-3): DAGVTQSPTHLIKTRGQQVTLRCSPKSGHDTVSWYQQALGQGPQFIFQYYEEEERQRGNFPDRFSGHQFPNYSSELNVNALLLGDSALYLCASSPGTSLYTDTQYFGPGTRLTVL.

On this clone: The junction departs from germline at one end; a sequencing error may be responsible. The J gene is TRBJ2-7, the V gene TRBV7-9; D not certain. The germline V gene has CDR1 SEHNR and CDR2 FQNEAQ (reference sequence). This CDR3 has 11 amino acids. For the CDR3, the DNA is TGTTCCAGCAGCTTATCGTACGAGCAGTACTTC. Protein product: CSSSLSYEQYF.

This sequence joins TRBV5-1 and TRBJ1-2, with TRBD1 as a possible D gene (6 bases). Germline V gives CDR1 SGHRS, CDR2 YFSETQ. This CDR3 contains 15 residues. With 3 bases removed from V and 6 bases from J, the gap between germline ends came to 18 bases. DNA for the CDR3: TGCGCCAGCAGCTCGACAGGTTTAGGGTTCGATGGCTACACCTTC. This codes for CASSSTGLGFDGYTF.

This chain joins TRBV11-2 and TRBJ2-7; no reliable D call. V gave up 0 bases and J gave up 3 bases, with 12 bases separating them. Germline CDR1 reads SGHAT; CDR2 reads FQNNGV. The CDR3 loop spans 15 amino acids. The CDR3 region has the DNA TGTGCCAGCAGCTTAGATAACGAACACCGCTACGAGCAGTACTTC. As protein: CASSLDNEHRYEQYF.

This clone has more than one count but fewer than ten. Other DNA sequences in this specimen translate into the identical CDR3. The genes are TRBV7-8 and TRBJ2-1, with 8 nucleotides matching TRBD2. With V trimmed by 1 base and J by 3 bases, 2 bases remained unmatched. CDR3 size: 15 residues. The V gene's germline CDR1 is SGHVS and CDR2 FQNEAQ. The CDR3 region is CASSLGAGGYNEQFF. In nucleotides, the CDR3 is TGTGCCAGCAGCTTAGGGGCGGGAGGCTACAATGAGCAGTTCTTC.

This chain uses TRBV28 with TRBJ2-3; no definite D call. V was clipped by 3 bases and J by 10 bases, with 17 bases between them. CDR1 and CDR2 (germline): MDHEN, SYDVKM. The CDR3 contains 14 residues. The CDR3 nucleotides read TGTGCCAGCAGTTTCTTCTTGTCCTTTCAGGCGCAGTATTTT. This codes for CASSFFLSFQAQYF.

The CDR3 is CASSPEPTRGSYTF. CDR3 nucleotides: TGTGCCAGCAGTCCTGAGCCGACTCGAGGTAGCTACACCTTC. The chain recombines TRBV28 with TRBJ1-2, with no clear D. Trimming cost V 5 bases and J 9 bases, with 19 bases left between them. The CDR3 runs 14 residues. Germline V gene lookup returns CDR1 MDHEN and CDR2 SYDVKM.